This TCR beta chain was captured by sequencing in a study of cytomegalovirus exposure and HLA in healthy donors (dated by TCRdb to about 2017). With regard to the full study: According to a later analysis, the 120 or so validation repertoires were produced on the same platform as the approximately 600 repertoires of the first cohort. The study was designed to test whether signatures of past pathogen exposure could be identified by cataloging public T cell receptors. In addition to the first cohort of about 650 subjects, a separate validation cohort of 100 to 150 different subjects was used. The study combined high-throughput TCR immunosequencing, statistical association of individual TCRs with disease status, and machine learning to predict cytomegalovirus infection status. Study-wide findings and limitations: The classifier was reported to diagnose cytomegalovirus status with high specificity and sensitivity in both the original and validation cohorts. All 120 or so repertoires were used to score co-occurrence in the validation cohort in a later analysis, because that analysis had no HLA typing for the cohort. Most TCR sequences were observed very rarely across donors, whereas some public TCRs were present in many individuals. According to the authors, the approach could potentially be generalized to other disease states and immunological phenotypes. A few of the identified cytomegalovirus-associated TCR beta chains were confirmed in vitro to be specific for cytomegalovirus antigens. The study listed 164 TCR beta chains as associated with cytomegalovirus. A later analysis found that TCRs clustered in the first cohort also tended to co-occur in the 120 validation repertoires, with 94% of cluster scores above 0.

The CDR3 has 12 amino acids, counting the end cysteine and phenylalanine. The CDR3 DNA has 36 bases and is translated from base 1. V loses 6 bases, J loses 3 bases, and the germline ends lie 8 bases apart. CDR1 and CDR2 (LNHDA, SQIVND) derive from the germline V gene (reference sequence). Library preparation used the immunoSEQ multiplex PCR assay. As for the authors' bioinformatics: To diagnose cytomegalovirus status from the catalog of TCR beta chain sequences, a statistical classification framework was built. Entries here come from immuneACCESS through TCRdb and include only in-frame sequences with V and J called. Some clones fail to appear in such tables; in the studies checked, an unresolved V gene covers under half of the shortfall, and the cause of the remainder is unknown. D and trimming come from the DNA, and the V and J calls and clone size come from that table. The sample profile shows roughly 64,000 clones; 95% of them were found once. The leading ten clones occupy roughly 6% of the sample.

The donors were included in the validation cohort of some 120 subjects, a group kept apart from the approximately 690-subject first cohort. As concerns this clone: Its antigen is unknown. The record has no base qualities; no much larger clone is one base away.

This receptor chain uses TRBV19 and TRBJ1-2, with no D gene named confidently. Material: PBMCs. This clonotype originated in a woman between 18 and 29 years old in good health and CMV-seropositive. The DNA sequence reads TGTGCCAGTAGAACTGGAGACTATGGCTACACCTTC. This gives the protein CASRTGDYGYTF.